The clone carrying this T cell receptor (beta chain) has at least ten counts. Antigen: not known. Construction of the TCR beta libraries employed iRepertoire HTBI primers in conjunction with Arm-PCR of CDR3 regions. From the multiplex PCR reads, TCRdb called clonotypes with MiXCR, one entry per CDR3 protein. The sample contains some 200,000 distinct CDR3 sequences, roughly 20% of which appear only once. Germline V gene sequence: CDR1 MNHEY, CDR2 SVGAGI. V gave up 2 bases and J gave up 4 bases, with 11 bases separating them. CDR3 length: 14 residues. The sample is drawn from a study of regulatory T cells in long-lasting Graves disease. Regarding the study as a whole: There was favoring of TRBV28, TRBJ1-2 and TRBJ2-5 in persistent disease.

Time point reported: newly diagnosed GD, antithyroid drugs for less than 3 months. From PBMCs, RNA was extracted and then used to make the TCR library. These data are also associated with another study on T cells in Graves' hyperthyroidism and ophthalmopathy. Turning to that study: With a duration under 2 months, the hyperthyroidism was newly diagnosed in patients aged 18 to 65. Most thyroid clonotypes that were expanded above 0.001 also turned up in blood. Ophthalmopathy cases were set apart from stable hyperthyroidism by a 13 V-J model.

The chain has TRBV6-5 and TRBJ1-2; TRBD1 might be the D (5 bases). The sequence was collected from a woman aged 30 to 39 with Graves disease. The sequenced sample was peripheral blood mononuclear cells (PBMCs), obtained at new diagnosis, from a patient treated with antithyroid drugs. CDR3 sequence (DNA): TGTGCCAGCAGTTACGGGCAGGGCCTCTATGGCTACACCTTC. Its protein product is CASSYGQGLYGYTF.